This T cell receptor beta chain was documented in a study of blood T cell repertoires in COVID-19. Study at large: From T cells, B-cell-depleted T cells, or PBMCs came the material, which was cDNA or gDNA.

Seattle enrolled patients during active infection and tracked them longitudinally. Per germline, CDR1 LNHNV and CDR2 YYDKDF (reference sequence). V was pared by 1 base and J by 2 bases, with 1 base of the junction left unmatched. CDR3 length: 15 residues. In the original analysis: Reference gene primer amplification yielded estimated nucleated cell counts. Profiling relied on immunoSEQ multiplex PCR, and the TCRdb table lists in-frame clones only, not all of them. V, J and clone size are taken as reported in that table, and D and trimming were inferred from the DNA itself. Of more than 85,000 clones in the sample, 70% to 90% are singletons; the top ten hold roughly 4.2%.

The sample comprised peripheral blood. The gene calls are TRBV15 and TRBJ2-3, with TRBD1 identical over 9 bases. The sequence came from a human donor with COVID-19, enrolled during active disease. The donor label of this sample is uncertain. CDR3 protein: CATSRGDRDTDTQYF. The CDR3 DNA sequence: TGTGCCACCAGCAGAGGGGACAGGGACACAGATACGCAGTATTTT.